The rows below give T cell receptor beta chains drawn from one sample of a study of T cells in localized non-small cell lung cancer. Here immunoSEQ multiplex PCR was the method, and the copy in TCRdb shows in-frame clones only, minus some. The table records thousands of clones, 20% to 30% of them present only once. The sequenced sample was lung tumor tissue, obtained before any cancer treatment. These receptors all stem from a woman aged 40 to 75 with stage I lung adenocarcinoma. Both conserved end residues are part of each CDR3. D genes are given only for firm matches. Some rows have no size entry. The others give once, few or many, or a class for an expanded clone.

V gene,clone size,CDR3 length,J gene,D gene,CDR3 DNA,CDR3 protein
TRBV29-1,.,13,TRBJ1-2,TRBD1,TGCAGCGTTGACCCGGGACAGGGGTATGGCTACACCTTC,CSVDPGQGYGYTF
TRBV18,.,19,TRBJ2-1,TRBD2,TGTGCCAGCTCACCCCCCAACCTTCGACTAGCGGGGGGGATAAATGAGCAGTTCTTC,CASSPPNLRLAGGINEQFF
TRBV19,.,17,TRBJ2-5,TRBD1,TGTGCCAGTAGTATGGGAAGCGGGCAGGGGGCAGGGGAGACCCAGTACTTC,CASSMGSGQGAGETQYF
TRBV6-8,.,13,TRBJ2-1,.,TGTGCTTCTACGGGGGTCTCTTTCGATGAGCAGTTCTTC,CASTGVSFDEQFF
TRBV11-3,.,15,TRBJ1-5,.,TGTGCCAGCAGCTTTCAAGGGGGAGGCAATCAGCCCCAGCATTTT,CASSFQGGGNQPQHF
TRBV30,.,15,TRBJ1-5,.,TGTGCCTGGAGTGGGGGGACACTCGTGGCAAAGCCCCAGCATTTT,CAWSGGTLVAKPQHF
TRBV19,.,14,TRBJ2-3,.,TGTGCCAGTAGGAAGGGCCTTCACACAGATACGCAGTATTTT,CASRKGLHTDTQYF
TRBV12-5,.,13,TRBJ1-1,TRBD1,TGTGCCATCCGGGACAGGGCGAACACTGAAGCTTTCTTT,CAIRDRANTEAFF
TRBV5-1,.,14,TRBJ2-2,.,TGCGCCAGCAGCTTACCAATCCAGGCCGGGGAGCTGTTTTTT,CASSLPIQAGELFF
TRBV29-1,.,15,TRBJ1-1,.,TGCAGCGTTGAAGAAGGCAAAGGCCGCAACACTGAAGCTTTCTTT,CSVEEGKGRNTEAFF
TRBV30,.,14,TRBJ2-1,.,TGTGCCTGGAGTGGTCTAGCGAGCTACAATGAGCAGTTCTTC,CAWSGLASYNEQFF
TRBV19,.,15,TRBJ2-1,.,TGTGCCAGTAGTATAGGGGGGGTCGGGAGAGGTGAGCAGTTCTTC,CASSIGGVGRGEQFF
TRBV19,.,13,TRBJ1-1,.,TGTGCCAGTACTGATTCTTTTGATTTGGAAGCTTTCTTT,CASTDSFDLEAFF
TRBV19,.,13,TRBJ1-1,.,TGTGCCAGTAGTAGACATCAACGAACTGAAGCTTTCTTT,CASSRHQRTEAFF
TRBV6-8,medium-sized,16,TRBJ2-2,TRBD2,TGTGCCAGCAGAAGAACTAGCGGGACTGGTACCGGGGAGCTGTTTTTT,CASRRTSGTGTGELFF
TRBV4-1,large,15,TRBJ1-2,.,TGCGCCAGCAGCCAAGACGATACCCTTCTCGAGGGCTACACCTTC,CASSQDDTLLEGYTF
TRBV5-1,.,14,TRBJ2-1,.,TGCGCCAGCTCTGGCAGGGTTTCCTACAATGAGCAGTTCTTC,CASSGRVSYNEQFF
TRBV7-2,.,13,TRBJ1-4,.,TGTGCCAGCAGCTTAAACAGTAATGAAAAACTGTTTTTT,CASSLNSNEKLFF
TRBV6-8,medium-sized,15,TRBJ1-5,.,TGTGCCAGCAGTTACAGGGGGGATAGCAATCAGCCCCAGCATTTT,CASSYRGDSNQPQHF
TRBV11-3,medium-sized,16,TRBJ2-7,TRBD2,TGTGCCAGCAGCTTAAGTTCCGGCGGGGGTTCTTACGAGCAGTACTTC,CASSLSSGGGSYEQYF
TRBV6-8,few,13,TRBJ1-1,.,TGTGCCAGCAGTTACCGGGGGGACACTGAAGCTTTCTTT,CASSYRGDTEAFF
TRBV11-3,.,18,TRBJ1-1,.,TGTGCCAGCAGCTTAGGTGGCCACGGAGGGAGCGTGAACACTGAAGCTTTCTTT,CASSLGGHGGSVNTEAFF
TRBV30,.,19,TRBJ1-5,.,TGTGCCTGGAGTGTACCCAATGTGGGGCGCATCGATGGTGGTCAGCCCCAGCATTTT,CAWSVPNVGRIDGGQPQHF
TRBV6-8,few,19,TRBJ2-1,.,TGTGCCAGCAGTGAGAAAAATCGGGGCCCCGTAGGCTCCTACAATGAGCAGTTCTTC,CASSEKNRGPVGSYNEQFF
TRBV11-3,.,14,TRBJ1-1,TRBD1,TGTGCCAGCGGCCTGACAGGGCGCGGCACTGAAGCTTTCTTT,CASGLTGRGTEAFF
TRBV11-3,many,16,TRBJ2-6,.,TGTGCCAGCAGCCCACAGGTGGAGGTTGGGGCCAACGTCCTGACTTTC,CASSPQVEVGANVLTF
TRBV6-8,few,12,TRBJ2-7,.,TGTGCCAGCAGTGGGATTGGGGCAACTGCGTACTTC,CASSGIGATAYF
TRBV28,.,14,TRBJ2-1,.,TGTGCCAGCAGCGTCGACAGCTCCTACAATGAGCAGTTCTTC,CASSVDSSYNEQFF
TRBV6-1,.,14,TRBJ2-2,.,TGTGCCAGCAGTGAAGCGGGGTTCACCGGGGAGCTGTTTTTT,CASSEAGFTGELFF
TRBV5-1,.,16,TRBJ1-6,.,TGCGCCAGCAGCTCCGGGACCCAGGGACGTGGTTCACCCCTCCACTTT,CASSSGTQGRGSPLHF
TRBV11-3,few,15,TRBJ2-7,.,TGTGCCAGCACCCTGGAGGGGGTACCAACCCGCGAGCAGTACTTC,CASTLEGVPTREQYF
TRBV9,.,15,TRBJ2-7,TRBD2,TGTGCCAGCAGCGTAGAAGGCGGGGGGTTGAACGAGCAGTACTTC,CASSVEGGGLNEQYF
TRBV11-3,few,16,TRBJ2-2,TRBD2,TGTGCCAGCAGCTTGGTCAGCGGGGGGTCCTCCGGGGAGCTGTTTTTT,CASSLVSGGSSGELFF
TRBV9,.,16,TRBJ1-4,.,TGTGCCAGCAGCGTAGGGGTTGGGGGTGCTAATGAAAAACTGTTTTTT,CASSVGVGGANEKLFF
TRBV2,.,14,TRBJ2-3,TRBD1,TGTGCCAGCCTGGGACAGCGATTCACAGATACGCAGTATTTT,CASLGQRFTDTQYF
TRBV19,.,15,TRBJ2-3,.,TGTGCCAGTAGGGAACAGGGCTATAGCACAGATACGCAGTATTTT,CASREQGYSTDTQYF
TRBV15,few,18,TRBJ2-2,TRBD1,TGTGCCACCAGCAGAGATTATTTGAGTACAGGGGGCACCGGGGAGCTGTTTTTT,CATSRDYLSTGGTGELFF
TRBV28,few,16,TRBJ1-4,TRBD1,TGTGCCAGCAGTGCCTCCGGGACAGGGGTCCATGAAAAACTGTTTTTT,CASSASGTGVHEKLFF
TRBV13,many,15,TRBJ1-1,.,TGTGCCAGCAGCTTAGGAGGGGCTATGAACACTGAAGCTTTCTTT,CASSLGGAMNTEAFF
TRBV18,few,14,TRBJ1-1,.,TGTGCCAGCTCACCACCTTCCGGGTTTGATGAAGCTTTCTTT,CASSPPSGFDEAFF
TRBV10-2,.,16,TRBJ2-5,TRBD2,TGCGCCAGCAGTGTTAGAGGTAGCGGGGGGATAGAGACCCAGTACTTC,CASSVRGSGGIETQYF
TRBV6-8,.,16,TRBJ2-7,TRBD2,TGTGCCAGCAGACTTATGATTAGCGGGGGGACCAACGAGCAGTACTTC,CASRLMISGGTNEQYF
TRBV6-8,few,16,TRBJ2-1,.,TGTGCCAGCAGTGCGGCGGGGACAAGGGTGCGGGGTGAGCAGTTCTTC,CASSAAGTRVRGEQFF
TRBV28,few,14,TRBJ1-4,.,TGTGCCAGCATCGACAGACCAACTAATGAAAAACTGTTTTTT,CASIDRPTNEKLFF
TRBV19,.,17,TRBJ1-4,TRBD1,TGTGCCAGTAGTATCTTCGACAGGGGGCTATGGATGGAAAAACTGTTTTTT,CASSIFDRGLWMEKLFF
TRBV11-3,few,17,TRBJ2-5,TRBD2,TGTGCCAGCAGCTTAGGCCCCTGGAGCGGGGACCAAGAGACCCAGTACTTC,CASSLGPWSGDQETQYF
TRBV9,.,15,TRBJ2-1,.,TGTGCCAGCAGCGAGTCGGGGATCTCCTACAATGAGCAGTTCTTC,CASSESGISYNEQFF